This is a list of T cell receptor beta chains from one sample in a study of blood T cell repertoires in COVID-19. Clones were sequenced by immunoSEQ multiplex PCR, and TCRdb holds only the in-frame ones, with some missing. In the table there are roughly 260,000 clones, less than 90% of which are singletons. Sequenced sample: peripheral blood. The receptors here all came from a man in his 60s who had recovered from COVID-19. Each CDR3 is given with its conserved first and last residue. A D gene is named only where the DNA matches it firmly. Part of the rows lack a size; the others show once, few, many or a class for expanded clones.

TRBJ1-1 TRBV27 . once 17 TGTGCCAGCAGTTCTAGCAAGGGTGGGGGGTTGTACACTGAAGCTTTCTTT CASSSSKGGGLYTEAFF
TRBJ1-3 TRBV9 . . 17 TGTGCCAGCAGCGGCGGGGGCGCCAGCCGCTCTGGAAACACCATATATTTT CASSGGGASRSGNTIYF
TRBJ1-2 TRBV27 TRBD1 . 14 TGTGCCAGCAGTTTAGGGACAGGTTATGTCGGCTACACCTTC CASSLGTGYVGYTF
TRBJ1-1 TRBV5-6 . . 15 TGTGCCAGCAGCTTGGTTCTAGGGGCTGTCCCTGAAGCTTTCTTT CASSLVLGAVPEAFF
TRBJ2-3 TRBV18 . . 15 TGTGCCAGCGTACCGTCGGCGGGTCCCACAGATACGCAGTATTTT CASVPSAGPTDTQYF
TRBJ1-1 TRBV7-8 TRBD1 . 17 TGTGCCAGCAGCTCACCGGGACAGGGGAAGGCTGGCACTGAAGCTTTCTTT CASSSPGQGKAGTEAFF
TRBJ2-5 TRBV2 . . 13 TGTGCCAGCAGTCAACGCGGGGGCGGGACAACAAACTTC CASSQRGGGTTNF
TRBJ2-1 TRBV7-2 TRBD2 . 15 TGTGCCAGCAGCTTATTGAGGGTAGCGGGGAATGAGCAGTTCTTC CASSLLRVAGNEQFF
TRBJ1-2 TRBV5-6 . . 14 TGTGCCAGCAGCTTGGGCCAGTCCAACTATGGCTACACCTTC CASSLGQSNYGYTF
TRBJ2-7 TRBV7-2 . . 11 TGTGCCAGCAGCACATCCTACGAGCAGTACTTC CASSTSYEQYF
TRBJ2-3 TRBV2 TRBD2 . 15 TGTGCCACTGGACTAGCGGGGATAGACACAGATACGCAGTATTTT CATGLAGIDTDTQYF
TRBJ1-6 TRBV9 . once 14 TGTGCCAGCAGCGTAGGGCAGGGTAGTTCACCCCTCCACTTT CASSVGQGSSPLHF
TRBJ1-6 TRBV24-1 . . 14 TGTGCCACCCAACGCGGGGTAATGGGTTCACCCCTCCACTTT CATQRGVMGSPLHF
TRBJ2-7 TRBV27 . . 15 TGTGCCAGCTGGGTTCGTCGGGATGGTGCCAACGAGCAGTACTTC CASWVRRDGANEQYF
TRBJ2-7 TRBV11-3 TRBD1 . 15 TGTGCCAGCAGCTACGGGAAGACAGGGTCCTACGAGCAGTACTTC CASSYGKTGSYEQYF
TRBJ2-1 TRBV7-9 . few 18 TGTGCCAGCAGCCGCCGTTCGCAGTTAGGCGGGGCTTACAATGAGCAGTTCTTC CASSRRSQLGGAYNEQFF
TRBJ1-4 TRBV11-2 TRBD1 . 15 TGTGCCAGCAGCTTAGAAGGGACAGAGAATGAAAAACTGTTTTTT CASSLEGTENEKLFF
TRBJ2-1 TRBV12-3/TRBV12-4 . . 12 TGTGCCAGCAGGGACTCTTACAATGAGCAGTTCTTC CASRDSYNEQFF
TRBJ2-7 TRBV7-2 . . 14 TGTGCCAGCAGCTTACCTCGCGTGCCCTACGAGCAGTACTTC CASSLPRVPYEQYF
TRBJ1-1 TRBV5-1 . . 15 TGCGCCAGCAGCTTGGACGGACAGATGAACACTGAAGCTTTCTTT CASSLDGQMNTEAFF
TRBJ2-7 TRBV2 . . 14 TGTGCCAGCAACCTTCTAGCTGGGCCCTACGAGCAGTACTTC CASNLLAGPYEQYF
TRBJ2-1 TRBV7-9 TRBD2 . 19 TGTGCCAGCAGCACCACCGGGACTAGCGGGGGGGCATTCTACAATGAGCAGTTCTTC CASSTTGTSGGAFYNEQFF
TRBJ1-5 TRBV6-1 . . 16 TGTGCCAGCAGTGCCCTAGGGGGTGGAAGCAATCAGCCCCAGCATTTT CASSALGGGSNQPQHF
TRBJ2-5 TRBV10-1 . . 13 TGCGCCAGCAGTGTTGGAGGGGAAGAGACCCAGTACTTC CASSVGGEETQYF
TRBJ2-6 TRBV7-3 TRBD1 . 16 TGTGCCAGCAGCTCGGGACAGGGGGCCGGGGCCAACGTCCTGACTTTC CASSSGQGAGANVLTF
TRBJ2-7 TRBV7-9 TRBD1 few 15 TGTGCCAGCAGCTCGCACCACGCAGGGGGTAGTATACAGTACTTC CASSSHHAGGSIQYF
TRBJ2-7 TRBV11-3 TRBD1 . 16 TGTGCCAGCAGCTTCTCCACGGGACAGGGTACCTACGAGCAGTACTTC CASSFSTGQGTYEQYF
TRBJ1-6 TRBV5-5 TRBD1 once 18 TGTGCCAGCAGCTGGACAGGGGTTAGGGGCTCCTATAATTCACCCCTCCACTTT CASSWTGVRGSYNSPLHF
TRBJ2-5 TRBV19 . . 12 TGTGCCAGTAGTATAGCGGGAGAGACCCAGTACTTC CASSIAGETQYF
TRBJ2-6 TRBV29-1 . . 15 TGCAGCGTTGAAGGACTAGTTTCTGGGGCCAACGTCCTGACTTTC CSVEGLVSGANVLTF
TRBJ1-5 TRBV7-9 . once 14 TGTGCCAGCAGCTTATTGACAGACAATCAGCCCCAGCATTTT CASSLLTDNQPQHF
TRBJ1-5 TRBV7-8 TRBD1 . 15 TGTGCCAGCAGCTCAGGACAGGGGGCTTATCAGCCCCAGCATTTT CASSSGQGAYQPQHF
TRBJ2-7 TRBV14 . . 16 TGTGCCAGCAGCCAAGATTGGGCCGCCAGCTCCTACGAGCAGTACTTC CASSQDWAASSYEQYF
TRBJ2-5 TRBV6-2/TRBV6-3 . . 16 TGTGCCAGCAGTGCTCAGTATCGGGGATTGGGGGAGACCCAGTACTTC CASSAQYRGLGETQYF
TRBJ2-7 TRBV11-3 TRBD2 . 14 TGTGCCAGCAGCGCAACGGGACTAGTCTACGAGCAGTACTTC CASSATGLVYEQYF
TRBJ2-1 TRBV19 TRBD2 . 15 TGTGCCAGTAGTCCCGGGACTAGCGGGGGCAATGAGCAGTTCTTC CASSPGTSGGNEQFF
TRBJ2-1 TRBV19 TRBD1 . 16 TGTGCCAGTAGTCCGACCGGGACAGGGGTATACAATGAGCAGTTCTTC CASSPTGTGVYNEQFF
TRBJ2-1 TRBV5-1 TRBD1 . 16 TGCGCCAGCAGCCAAAACAGGGGGCAGTCCTACAATGAGCAGTTCTTC CASSQNRGQSYNEQFF
TRBJ1-6 TRBV18 TRBD1 . 16 TGTGCCAGCTCACCACCTTCAGGGGGCTGGAATTCACCCCTCCACTTT CASSPPSGGWNSPLHF
TRBJ1-2 TRBV15 . . 15 TGTGCCACCAGCAGAGCGGGGTTATTTAACTATGGCTACACCTTC CATSRAGLFNYGYTF
TRBJ2-6 TRBV21-1 . . 22 TGTGCCACAGCAATCGCCCCGGGACAGGGAAAAGGGTCTCCCTCTGGGGCCAACGTCCTGACTTTC CATAIAPGQGKGSPSGANVLTF
TRBJ2-1 TRBV27 . . 16 TGTGCCAGCAGTTACGCATCACGAAGGAGCAACAATGAGCAGTTCTTC CASSYASRRSNNEQFF
TRBJ2-5 TRBV18 . few 14 TGTGCCAGCTCACCTATCAGCGGAGGGGAGACCCAGTACTTC CASSPISGGETQYF
TRBJ2-1 TRBV27 . . 15 TGTGCCAGCAGTCATGCCCAGGGGACATACAATGAGCAGTTCTTC CASSHAQGTYNEQFF
TRBJ2-5 TRBV7-9 . . 14 TGTGCCAGCACCTTGGAACAGTACCAAGAGACCCAGTACTTC CASTLEQYQETQYF
TRBJ1-1 TRBV15 TRBD1 . 18 TGTGCCACCAGCAGAGATCAGTGGGGACAGGGGGTGAGAACTGAAGCTTTCTTT CATSRDQWGQGVRTEAFF
TRBJ2-7 TRBV3-1/TRBV3-2 TRBD2 . 13 TGTGCCAGCAGCCAGGTGACTAGCAACGAGCAGTACTTC CASSQVTSNEQYF
TRBJ2-7 TRBV11-2 TRBD1 . 14 TGTGCCAGCAGCTTAGGGACAGGGGGCTACGAGCAGTACTTC CASSLGTGGYEQYF
TRBJ2-7 TRBV18 TRBD1 . 17 TGTGCCAGCTCAGGGGGGCCGGGACAGGGAAGCTCCTACGAGCAGTACTTC CASSGGPGQGSSYEQYF
TRBJ1-1 TRBV18 . . 14 TGTGCCAGCTCACCCCAGGGTGGGGACACTGAAGCTTTCTTT CASSPQGGDTEAFF
TRBJ1-5 TRBV6-2/TRBV6-3 . . 16 TGTGCCAGCAGTTCTGAAGGGGCCCTTGGCAATCAGCCCCAGCATTTT CASSSEGALGNQPQHF
TRBJ1-1 TRBV4-2 . . 14 TGTGCCAGCAGCCATAGGGGGGGCGGCACTGAAGCTTTCTTT CASSHRGGGTEAFF
TRBJ1-6 TRBV5-1 . . 14 TGCGCCAGCAGCTTGGAGGGGGTCGGGTCACCCCTCCACTTT CASSLEGVGSPLHF
TRBJ2-3 TRBV3-1/TRBV3-2 TRBD2 . 19 TGTGCCAGCAGTCTGATTATGAGGACTAGCGGGGGGAGGGCAGATACGCAGTATTTT CASSLIMRTSGGRADTQYF
TRBJ1-6 TRBV15 . few 16 TGTGCCACCAGCAGATGGGCCGTCGACTATAATTCACCCCTCCACTTT CATSRWAVDYNSPLHF
TRBJ1-2 TRBV6-5 TRBD1 . 14 TGTGCCAGCAGCCAAGGACAGGCTCCCTATGGCTACACCTTC CASSQGQAPYGYTF
TRBJ2-3 TRBV7-5 . once 18 TGTGCCAGAAGCTTAACTCCCGGGACTACCTCATGCACAGATACGCAGTATTTT CARSLTPGTTSCTDTQYF
TRBJ2-2 TRBV9 . . 11 TGTGCCAGCAGCGAGGGGGGGAGGCTGTTTTTT CASSEGGRLFF
TRBJ1-3 TRBV29-1 . . 12 TGCAGCGGCTGGACAGACGGAAACACCATATATTTT CSGWTDGNTIYF
TRBJ1-5 TRBV19 . few 16 TGTGCCAGTAGGCGCTGGGCAGGGGCGGGCAATCAGCCCCAGCATTTT CASRRWAGAGNQPQHF